This section outlines one TCR beta chain sequence together with its context. Its antigen remains unidentified. Resections removed during corrective heart surgery provided the thymus tissue used. Healthy Finnish infants having corrective surgery for congenital heart defects served as donors. These data come from a study of human thymus T cells. Notes on the study in general: Related work showed strongly overlapping thymic repertoires across unrelated individuals. Usage of V and J genes appeared biased in thymic and blood repertoires.

Assay used: immunoSEQ multiplex PCR; TCRdb lists only in-frame clones, some missing. The repertoire holds roughly 120,000 clones, with 90% to 95% as singletons. The CDR3 spans 15 residues. Germline V gives CDR1 LGHNA, CDR2 YSLEER. Trimming cost V 4 bases and J 1 base; bases outside gene matches: 3. The source is a boy under three years old with a congenital heart defect but otherwise immunologically healthy. This sequence joins TRBV4-3 and TRBJ2-2; TRBD1 agrees at 7 bases. Source material: thymus tissue. The CDR3 loop is CASSPGQLNTGELFF. In DNA form, the CDR3 reads TGCGCCAGCAGCCCGGGACAGCTGAACACCGGGGAGCTGTTTTTT.